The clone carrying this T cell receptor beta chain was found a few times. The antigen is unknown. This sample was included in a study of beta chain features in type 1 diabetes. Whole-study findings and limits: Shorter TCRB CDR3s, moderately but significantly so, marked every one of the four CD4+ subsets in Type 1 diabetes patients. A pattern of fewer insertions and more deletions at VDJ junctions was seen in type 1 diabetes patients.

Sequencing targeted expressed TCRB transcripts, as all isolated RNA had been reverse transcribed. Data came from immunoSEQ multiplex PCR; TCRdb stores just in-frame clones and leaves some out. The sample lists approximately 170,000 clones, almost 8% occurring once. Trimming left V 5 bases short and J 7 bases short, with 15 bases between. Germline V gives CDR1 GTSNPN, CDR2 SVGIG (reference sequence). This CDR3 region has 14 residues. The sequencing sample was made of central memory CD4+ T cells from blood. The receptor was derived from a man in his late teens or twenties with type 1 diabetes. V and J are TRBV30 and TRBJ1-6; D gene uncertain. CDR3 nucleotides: TGTGCCTGGGATACCTTTCAGGCGAATTCACCCCTCCACTTT. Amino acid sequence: CAWDTFQANSPLHF.